The rows below give T cell receptor beta chains drawn from one sample of a study of response to subunit inactivated influenza vaccine. TCRdb reanalysed the RT-PCR reads using MiXCR and keeps one entry per CDR3 protein. This repertoire shows 610,000 or so distinct CDR3 sequences, about 15% found once; its top ten account for approximately 10%. The input for sequencing was PBMCs from blood, taken roughly 12 days after vaccination. The receptors were sampled from a man aged 50-60 years who received an inactivated influenza vaccine. The CDR3 runs from the conserved cysteine through the conserved F or W. A D gene is named only where the DNA matches it firmly. The size of a clone is reported for some rows only, either as once, few or many, or as a class for expanded clones.

v_call: TRBV7-2
j_call: TRBJ2-5
clone_size: NA
d_call: NA
cdr3_nt: TGTGCCAGCAGCTTAGCCAGATTAGAGACCCAGTACTTC
cdr3_aa: CASSLARLETQYF

v_call: TRBV12-2
j_call: TRBJ2-5
clone_size: few
d_call: NA
cdr3_nt: TGTGCAAGTCGCTGGGACAGGGGGCTGGAGACCCAGTACTTC
cdr3_aa: CASRWDRGLETQYF

v_call: TRBV10-2
j_call: TRBJ2-7
clone_size: NA
d_call: TRBD2
cdr3_nt: TGCGCCAGCAGCGAGACTAGCGGCCCCTACGAGCAGTACTTC
cdr3_aa: CASSETSGPYEQYF

v_call: TRBV7-9
j_call: TRBJ1-5
clone_size: NA
d_call: NA
cdr3_nt: TGTGCCAGCAGCCCCGGGGCAGCGAATCAGCCCCAGCATTTT
cdr3_aa: CASSPGAANQPQHF

v_call: TRBV29-1
j_call: TRBJ2-7
clone_size: NA
d_call: TRBD1
cdr3_nt: TGCAGCGTTCAAAAGGGGGCAGGGATTTACGAGCAGTACTTC
cdr3_aa: CSVQKGAGIYEQYF

v_call: TRBV12-3/TRBV12-4
j_call: TRBJ2-7
clone_size: NA
d_call: NA
cdr3_nt: TGTGCCAGCAGTGATTGGCGCGAGCAGTACTTC
cdr3_aa: CASSDWREQYF

v_call: TRBV6-2/TRBV6-3
j_call: TRBJ2-6
clone_size: NA
d_call: NA
cdr3_nt: TGTGCCAGCAGTTACAGCCTACTAGCCTCTGGGGCCAACGTCCTGACTTTC
cdr3_aa: CASSYSLLASGANVLTF

v_call: TRBV5-1
j_call: TRBJ1-5
clone_size: many
d_call: TRBD1
cdr3_nt: TGCGCCAGCAGCCCGGGACAGGGGGCAATTCAGCCCCAGCATTTT
cdr3_aa: CASSPGQGAIQPQHF

v_call: TRBV20-1
j_call: TRBJ2-7
clone_size: NA
d_call: NA
cdr3_nt: TGCAGTGGCGTACAGCACCCAGTTATCTACGAGCAGTACTTC
cdr3_aa: CSGVQHPVIYEQYF

v_call: TRBV4-1
j_call: TRBJ2-7
clone_size: NA
d_call: NA
cdr3_nt: TGCGCCAGCAGCCAAGGGATATCCTTAGTCAGGGCCCACGAGCAGTACTTC
cdr3_aa: CASSQGISLVRAHEQYF

v_call: TRBV3-1
j_call: TRBJ2-1
clone_size: NA
d_call: TRBD2
cdr3_nt: TGTGCCAGCAGCCAAGATCAACTAGCGGGAGGTGGGGAGCAGTTCTTC
cdr3_aa: CASSQDQLAGGGEQFF

v_call: TRBV4-1
j_call: TRBJ1-1
clone_size: NA
d_call: NA
cdr3_nt: TGCGCCAGCAGCCAAGTGAGGGATCCTGAAGCTTTCTTT
cdr3_aa: CASSQVRDPEAFF

v_call: TRBV7-2
j_call: TRBJ2-3
clone_size: few
d_call: NA
cdr3_nt: TGTGCCAGCAGACCGACTAGTTATACGCAGTATTTT
cdr3_aa: CASRPTSYTQYF

v_call: TRBV6-5
j_call: TRBJ2-1
clone_size: few
d_call: TRBD2
cdr3_nt: TGTGCCAGCAGTTACTCACTAGCGGACTCCTACAATGAGCAGTTCTTC
cdr3_aa: CASSYSLADSYNEQFF

v_call: TRBV10-3
j_call: TRBJ2-3
clone_size: few
d_call: TRBD2
cdr3_nt: TGTGCCATCAGTGATAGCGGGAGGCGGTTGACAGATACGCAGTATTTT
cdr3_aa: CAISDSGRRLTDTQYF

v_call: TRBV5-5
j_call: TRBJ2-7
clone_size: few
d_call: TRBD1
cdr3_nt: TGTGCCAGCACCGGACAGGGTGGCCCCTACGAGCAGTACTTC
cdr3_aa: CASTGQGGPYEQYF

v_call: TRBV7-9
j_call: TRBJ2-1
clone_size: few
d_call: TRBD2
cdr3_nt: TGTGCCAGCAGCTTCTGGGGGGGGAGTAATGAGCAGTTCTTC
cdr3_aa: CASSFWGGSNEQFF

v_call: TRBV5-1
j_call: TRBJ2-1
clone_size: many
d_call: TRBD2
cdr3_nt: TGCGCCAGCAGCGGAATTAGCGGGGGGGCCGGTGAGCAGTTCTTC
cdr3_aa: CASSGISGGAGEQFF

v_call: TRBV7-9
j_call: TRBJ2-1
clone_size: NA
d_call: NA
cdr3_nt: TGTGCCAGCAGCTTTGCGGGCTCCCTTCGGAATGAGCAGTTCTTC
cdr3_aa: CASSFAGSLRNEQFF